This TCR beta chain was sequenced for a study of T cells in localized non-small cell lung cancer. A few counts support this clone. The antigen remains unidentified. The adjacent lung that was sampled lay at least 2 cm from the tumor margin and showed no atypia. CDR3 length equals 18 residues. The V gene's germline CDR1 is MNHGY and CDR2 SAAAGT. Trimming took 4 bases from V and 2 from J; bases not matched to a gene: 11. Study-wide findings and caveats: Uninvolved adjacent lung had more T cell clonality than any other tissue, topping tumor.

Profiling relied on immunoSEQ multiplex PCR, and the TCRdb table lists in-frame clones only, not all of them. The sample carries roughly 2,400 clones, approximately 24% recorded once. Sequencing was performed on normal lung tissue next to the tumor, taken before any cancer treatment. The clonotype comes from a female donor with stage II lung adenocarcinoma. The chain is built from TRBV6-8 and TRBJ2-3; 11 bases agree with TRBD2. The CDR3 sequence is CASSFVAGGPSNTDTQYF. CDR3 nucleotide sequence: TGTGCCAGCAGTTTCGTAGCGGGGGGGCCGAGCAACACAGATACGCAGTATTTT.